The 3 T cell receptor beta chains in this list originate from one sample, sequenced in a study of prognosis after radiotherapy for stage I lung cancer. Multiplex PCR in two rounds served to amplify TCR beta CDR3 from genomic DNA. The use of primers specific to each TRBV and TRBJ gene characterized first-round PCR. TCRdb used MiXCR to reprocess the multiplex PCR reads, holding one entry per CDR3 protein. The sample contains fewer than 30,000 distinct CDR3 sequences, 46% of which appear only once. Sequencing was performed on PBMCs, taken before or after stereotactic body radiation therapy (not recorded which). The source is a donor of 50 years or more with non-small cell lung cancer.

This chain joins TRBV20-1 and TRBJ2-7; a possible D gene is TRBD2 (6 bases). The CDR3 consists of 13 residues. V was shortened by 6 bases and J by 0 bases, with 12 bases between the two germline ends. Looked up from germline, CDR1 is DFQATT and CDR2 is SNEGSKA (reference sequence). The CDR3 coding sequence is TGCAGTGCCCCGAAGGACTACTCCTACGAGCAGTACTTC. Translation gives CSAPKDYSYEQYF.

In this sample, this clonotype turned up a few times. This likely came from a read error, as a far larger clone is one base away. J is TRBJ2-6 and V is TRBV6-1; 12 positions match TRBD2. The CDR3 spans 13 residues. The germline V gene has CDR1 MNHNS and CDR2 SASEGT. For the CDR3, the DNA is TGTGCCAGCAGAACATACCCTAGCGGGAGGGCCGTGTTC. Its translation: CASRTYPSGRAVF.

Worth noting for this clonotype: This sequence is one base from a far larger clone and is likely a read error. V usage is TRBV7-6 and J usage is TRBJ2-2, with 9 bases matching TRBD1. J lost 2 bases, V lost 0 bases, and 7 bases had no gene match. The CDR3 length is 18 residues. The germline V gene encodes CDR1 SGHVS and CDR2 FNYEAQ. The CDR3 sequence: CASSLAATGGTNTGELFF. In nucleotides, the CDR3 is TGTGCCAGCAGCTTAGCGGCCACAGGGGGCACCAACACCGGGGAGCTGTTTTTT.